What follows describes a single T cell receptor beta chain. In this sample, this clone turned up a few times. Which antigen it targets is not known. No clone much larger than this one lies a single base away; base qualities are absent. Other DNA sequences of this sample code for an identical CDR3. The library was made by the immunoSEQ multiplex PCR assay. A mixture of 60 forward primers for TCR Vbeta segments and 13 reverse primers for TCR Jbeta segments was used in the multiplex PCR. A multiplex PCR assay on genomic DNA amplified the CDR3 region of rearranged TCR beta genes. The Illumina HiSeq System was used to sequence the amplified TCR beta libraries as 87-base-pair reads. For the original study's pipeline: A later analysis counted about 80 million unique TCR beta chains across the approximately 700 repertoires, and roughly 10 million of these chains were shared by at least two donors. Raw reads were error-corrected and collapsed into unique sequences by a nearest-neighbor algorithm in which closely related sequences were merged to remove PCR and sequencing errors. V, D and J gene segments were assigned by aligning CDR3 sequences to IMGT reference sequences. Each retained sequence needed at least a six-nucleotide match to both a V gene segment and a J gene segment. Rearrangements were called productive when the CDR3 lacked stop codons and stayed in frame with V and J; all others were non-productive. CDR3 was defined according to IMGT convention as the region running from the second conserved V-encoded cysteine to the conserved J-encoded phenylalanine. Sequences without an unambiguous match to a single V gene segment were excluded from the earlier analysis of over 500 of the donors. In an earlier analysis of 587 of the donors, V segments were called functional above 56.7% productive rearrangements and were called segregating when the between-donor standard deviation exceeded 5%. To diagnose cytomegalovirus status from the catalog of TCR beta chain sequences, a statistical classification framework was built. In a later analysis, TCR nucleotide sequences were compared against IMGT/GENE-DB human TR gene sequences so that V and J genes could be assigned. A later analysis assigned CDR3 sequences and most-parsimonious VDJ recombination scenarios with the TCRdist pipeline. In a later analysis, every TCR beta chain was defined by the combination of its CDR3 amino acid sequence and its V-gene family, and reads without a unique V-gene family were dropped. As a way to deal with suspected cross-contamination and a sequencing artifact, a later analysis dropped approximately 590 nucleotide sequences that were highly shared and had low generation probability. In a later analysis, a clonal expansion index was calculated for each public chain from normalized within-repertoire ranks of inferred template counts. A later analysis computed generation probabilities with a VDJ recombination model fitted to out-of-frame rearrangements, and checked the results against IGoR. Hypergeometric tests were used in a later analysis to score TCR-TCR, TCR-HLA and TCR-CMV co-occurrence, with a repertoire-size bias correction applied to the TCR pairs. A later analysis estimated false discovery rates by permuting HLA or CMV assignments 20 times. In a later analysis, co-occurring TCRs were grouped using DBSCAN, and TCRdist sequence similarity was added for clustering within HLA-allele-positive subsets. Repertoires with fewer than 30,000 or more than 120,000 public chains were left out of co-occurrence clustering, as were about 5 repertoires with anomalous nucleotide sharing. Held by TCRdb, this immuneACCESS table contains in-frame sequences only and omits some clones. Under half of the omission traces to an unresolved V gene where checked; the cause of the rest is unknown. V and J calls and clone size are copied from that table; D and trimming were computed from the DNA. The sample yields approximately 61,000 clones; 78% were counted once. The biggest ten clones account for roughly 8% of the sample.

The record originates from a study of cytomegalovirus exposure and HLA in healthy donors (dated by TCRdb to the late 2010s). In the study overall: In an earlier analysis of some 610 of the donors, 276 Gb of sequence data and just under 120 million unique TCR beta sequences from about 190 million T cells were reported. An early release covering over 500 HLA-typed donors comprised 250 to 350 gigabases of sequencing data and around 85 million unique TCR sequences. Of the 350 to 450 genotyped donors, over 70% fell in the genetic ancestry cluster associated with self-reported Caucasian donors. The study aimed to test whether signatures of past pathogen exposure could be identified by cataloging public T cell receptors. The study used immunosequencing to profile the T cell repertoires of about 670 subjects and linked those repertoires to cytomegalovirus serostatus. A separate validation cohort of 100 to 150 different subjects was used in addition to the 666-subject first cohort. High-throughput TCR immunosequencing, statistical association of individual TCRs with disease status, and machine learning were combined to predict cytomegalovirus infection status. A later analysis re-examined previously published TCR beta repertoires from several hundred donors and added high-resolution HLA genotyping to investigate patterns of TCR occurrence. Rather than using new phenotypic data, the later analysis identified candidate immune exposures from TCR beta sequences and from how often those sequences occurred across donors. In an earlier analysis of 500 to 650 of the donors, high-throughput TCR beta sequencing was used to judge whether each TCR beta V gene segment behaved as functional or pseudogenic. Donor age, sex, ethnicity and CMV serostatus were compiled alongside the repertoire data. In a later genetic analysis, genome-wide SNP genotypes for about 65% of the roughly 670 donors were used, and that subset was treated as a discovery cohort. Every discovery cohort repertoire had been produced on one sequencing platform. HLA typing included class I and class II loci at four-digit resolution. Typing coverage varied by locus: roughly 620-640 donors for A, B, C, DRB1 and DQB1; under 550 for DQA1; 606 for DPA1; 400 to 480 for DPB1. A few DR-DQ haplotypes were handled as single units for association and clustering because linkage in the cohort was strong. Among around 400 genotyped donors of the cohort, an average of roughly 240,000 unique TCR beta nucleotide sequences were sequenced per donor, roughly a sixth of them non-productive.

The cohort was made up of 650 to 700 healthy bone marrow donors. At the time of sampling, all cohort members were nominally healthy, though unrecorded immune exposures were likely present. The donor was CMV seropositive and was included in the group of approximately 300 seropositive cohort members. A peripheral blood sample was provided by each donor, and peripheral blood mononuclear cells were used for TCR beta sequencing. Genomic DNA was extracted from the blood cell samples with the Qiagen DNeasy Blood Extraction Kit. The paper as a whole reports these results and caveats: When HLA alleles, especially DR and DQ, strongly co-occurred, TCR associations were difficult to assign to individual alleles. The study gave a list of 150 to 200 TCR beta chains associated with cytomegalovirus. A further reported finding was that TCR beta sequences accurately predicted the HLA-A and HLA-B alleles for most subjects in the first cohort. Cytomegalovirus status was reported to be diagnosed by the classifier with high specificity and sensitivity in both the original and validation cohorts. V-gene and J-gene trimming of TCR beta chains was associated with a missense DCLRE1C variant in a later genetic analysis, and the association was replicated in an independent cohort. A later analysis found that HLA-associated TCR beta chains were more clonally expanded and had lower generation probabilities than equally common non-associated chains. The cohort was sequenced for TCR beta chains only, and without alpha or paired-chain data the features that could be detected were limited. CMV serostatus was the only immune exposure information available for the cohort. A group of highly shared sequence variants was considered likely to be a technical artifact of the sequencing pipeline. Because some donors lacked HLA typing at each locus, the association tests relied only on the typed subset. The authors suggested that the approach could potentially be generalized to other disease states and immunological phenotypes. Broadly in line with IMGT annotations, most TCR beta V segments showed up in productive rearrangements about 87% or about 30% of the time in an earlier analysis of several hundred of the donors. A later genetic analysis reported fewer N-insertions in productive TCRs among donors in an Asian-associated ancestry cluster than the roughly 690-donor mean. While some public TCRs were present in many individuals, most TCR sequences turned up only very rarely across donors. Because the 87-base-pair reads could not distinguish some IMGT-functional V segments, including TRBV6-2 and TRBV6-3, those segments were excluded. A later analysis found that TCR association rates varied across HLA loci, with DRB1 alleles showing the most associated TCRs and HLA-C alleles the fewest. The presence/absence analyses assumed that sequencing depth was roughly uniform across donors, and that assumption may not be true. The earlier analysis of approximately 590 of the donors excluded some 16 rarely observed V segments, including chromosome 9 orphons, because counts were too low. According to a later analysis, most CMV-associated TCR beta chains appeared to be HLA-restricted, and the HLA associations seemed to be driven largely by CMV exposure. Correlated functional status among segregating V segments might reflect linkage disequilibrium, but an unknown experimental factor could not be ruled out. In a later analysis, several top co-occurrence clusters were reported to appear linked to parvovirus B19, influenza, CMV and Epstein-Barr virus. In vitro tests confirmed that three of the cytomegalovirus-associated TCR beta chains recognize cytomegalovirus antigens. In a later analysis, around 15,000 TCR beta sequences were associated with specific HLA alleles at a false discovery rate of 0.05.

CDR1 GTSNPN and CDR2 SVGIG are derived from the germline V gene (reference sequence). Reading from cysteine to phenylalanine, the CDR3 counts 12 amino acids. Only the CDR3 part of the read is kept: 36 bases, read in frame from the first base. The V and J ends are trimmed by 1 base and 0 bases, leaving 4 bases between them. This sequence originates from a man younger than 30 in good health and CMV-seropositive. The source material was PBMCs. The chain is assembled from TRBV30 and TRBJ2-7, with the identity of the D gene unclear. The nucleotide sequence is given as TGTGCCTGGAGTGGCGGCTCCTACGAGCAGTACTTC. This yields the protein CAWSGGSYEQYF.